The following is a TCR beta chain sequence with its context. Its target is unknown. These data come from a study of T cell responses to AZD1222 COVID-19 vaccine. Study conclusions and caveats: After two AZD1222 doses, spike-specific TCR breadth and depth rose versus day 0. A mostly white British donor set with more females was recruited, and clonal diversity was possibly underestimated. Every sample of the repertoires postdated the peak T cell response.

Trimming took off 5 bases at V and 10 bases at J, with 17 bases between the two ends. The CDR3 has 13 residues. Germline assignment: CDR1 SEHNR and CDR2 FQNEAQ (reference sequence). Data came from immunoSEQ multiplex PCR; TCRdb stores just in-frame clones and leaves some out. The repertoire consists of some 200,000 clones, with approximately 90% occurring once and the leading ten covering 3% to 3.5%. The study pooled second doses at about 4 or about 12 weeks. Source: peripheral blood, taken 28 days after the second AZD1222 dose. V is TRBV7-9 and J is TRBJ1-1, with D perhaps matching TRBD1 (5 bases). This sequence originates from an adult who received the AZD1222 COVID-19 vaccine. The CDR3 region has the DNA TGTGCCAGCAGCCCCGGACCCAGGGTGGGAGCTTTCTTT. It is translated as CASSPGPRVGAFF.